The clone carrying this TCR beta chain appeared a few times. During its preparation, the TCRbeta library received unique molecular identifiers. TCRdb passed the PCR reads through MiXCR, listing each CDR3 protein once. Among roughly 420,000 distinct CDR3 sequences listed, about 16% were seen once. The data originate from a study of T-cell reconstitution after alpha-beta-depleted transplantation in children. CDR1 is LGHNA, CDR2 YSLEER, per germline. The length of the CDR3 is 15 residues. With V trimmed by 5 bases and J by 6 bases, 6 bases remained unmatched. The chain is built from TRBV4-3 and TRBJ2-1; 11 nucleotides line up with TRBD1. The material was PBMCs, mostly from graft donor cells, obtained 360 days after TCRalphabeta/CD19-depleted stem cell transplant. This receptor was taken from a boy under two years old who had a stem cell transplant for Wiskott-Aldrich syndrome, so the T cells may come from the graft donor. The CDR3 bases are TGCGCCAGCAGCGATACCGGGACAGGGGGCAATGAGCAGTTCTTC. This codes for CASSDTGTGGNEQFF.